What follows describes a single T cell receptor beta chain. The target antigen is unknown. The sample originates from a study of tumor-infiltrating lymphocytes in localized non-small cell lung cancer. The wider study: Each patient gave resected tumor and non-adjacent uninvolved lung tissue.

Germline-derived CDR1 and CDR2 are SNHLY and FYNNEI. CDR3 length: 13 residues. Trimming cost V 4 bases and J 2 bases, with 8 bases left between them. Measured with immunoSEQ multiplex PCR; TCRdb has only the in-frame clones, and not every one. The sample includes 11,000 to 15,000 clones, approximately 85% of them seen just once. Overall study findings and caveats: TCR sequencing covered a subset of patients with enough tissue.

The TCR comes from a human donor with non-small cell lung cancer. Sample: lung tumor tissue. The chain combines TRBV2 with TRBJ2-5; unclear D gene. The CDR3 sequence: CASSASQQETQYF. The CDR3 DNA is TGTGCCAGCAGTGCATCGCAGCAAGAGACCCAGTACTTC.